These 2 T cell receptor beta chains were all obtained from the same sample, sequenced in a study of glioma-infiltrating T cells after dendritic cell vaccination. Here immunoSEQ multiplex PCR was the method, and the copy in TCRdb shows in-frame clones only, minus some. The sample holds about 95,000 clones, 85% to 90% seen once. Source: blood, taken before dendritic cell vaccination. The receptors were gathered from a human donor with glioblastoma.

The V and J genes are TRBV7-2 and TRBJ2-7; D is ambiguous. The germline CDR1 and CDR2 sequences are SGHTA and FQGNSA. The CDR3 consists of 11 residues. V was shortened by 3 bases and J by 2 bases, with 2 bases between the two germline ends. The CDR3 loop reads CASSFTYEQYF. The CDR3 nucleotides read TGTGCCAGCAGCTTCACCTACGAGCAGTACTTC.

The chain is built from TRBV4-2 and TRBJ2-7; 8 nucleotides line up with TRBD2. V shed 1 base and J 4 bases; nucleotides not matched to a gene: 12. The CDR3 is 17 residues long. Per germline, CDR1 LGHNA and CDR2 YNFKEQ. The CDR3 sequence: CASSQANLISGTYEQYF. In nucleotides, the CDR3 is TGTGCCAGCAGCCAAGCGAACTTGATTAGCGGGACATACGAGCAGTACTTC.